The 8 T cell receptor beta chains below come from one sample, sequenced in a study of control samples from healthy donors and cancer patients. The data were produced by immunoSEQ multiplex PCR, yet TCRdb's version contains in-frame clones alone and is incomplete. The repertoire holds about 160,000 clones, with roughly 89% as singletons. The sequencing sample was made of blood. The origin of the receptors is a man aged 30-40 years in good health.

The chain's CDR3 is CASSGTPVNEQYF. CDR3 nucleotide sequence: TGTGCCAGCAGTGGGACTCCTGTCAACGAGCAGTACTTC. This chain uses TRBV25-1 with TRBJ2-7; D perhaps matches TRBD2 (5 bases). V lost 4 bases and J 5 bases, leaving 12 bases between the germline ends. The CDR3 has 13 residues. Germline values: CDR1 MGHDK, CDR2 SYGVNS.

This chain uses TRBV5-6 with TRBJ2-7, with D possibly called TRBD1 or TRBD2 (5 bases each). The CDR3 loop spans 14 amino acids. Germline values: CDR1 SGHDT, CDR2 YYEEEE. Trimming cost V 0 bases and J 10 bases, with 17 bases left between them. CDR3 region: CASSLGQTTSDQYF. The CDR3 nucleotides read TGTGCCAGCAGCTTGGGACAGACTACGAGCGACCAGTACTTC.

This chain connects TRBV27 to TRBJ1-1, with a weak D call TRBD1 (5 bases). The CDR3 consists of 13 residues. Germline CDR1 and CDR2: MNHEY and SMNVEV (reference sequence). Trimming shortened V by 3 bases and J by 7 bases, and 12 bases separated the two germline ends. This CDR3 reads CASSFSGAFEAFF. DNA of the CDR3: TGTGCCAGCAGTTTCAGTGGGGCCTTTGAAGCTTTCTTT.

This chain connects TRBV4-3 to TRBJ2-7; D remains ambiguous. The ends were cut back, 1 base at V and 0 bases at J, with 10 bases in the middle. There are 15 residues in the CDR3. CDR1 LGHNA and CDR2 YSLEER come from the germline V gene. CDR3 loop: CASSQADGSSYEQYF. CDR3 in DNA: TGCGCCAGCAGCCAAGCGGACGGAAGCTCCTACGAGCAGTACTTC.

The chain couples TRBV4-3 to TRBJ2-5; 9 bases map to TRBD2. There are 16 residues in the CDR3. Germline V gene sequence: CDR1 LGHNA, CDR2 YSLEER. V lost 1 base, J lost 4 bases, and 7 bases stayed unmatched. The CDR3 region has the DNA TGCGCCAGCAGCCAAGGGGCGGGAGGGCCATCAGAGACCCAGTACTTC. The encoded protein is CASSQGAGGPSETQYF.

The genes are TRBV6-5 and TRBJ2-1; 8 positions agree with TRBD2. CDR3 length: 14 amino acids. The J segment lost 8 bases and the V segment lost 5 bases, leaving 8 bases of the junction unmatched. Germline lookup yields CDR1 MNHEY and CDR2 SVGAGI. The CDR3 protein is CASSPGGGSYEQFF. CDR3 DNA: TGTGCCAGCAGTCCGGGGGGGGGTAGCTATGAGCAGTTCTTC.

This chain joins TRBV7-2 and TRBJ2-4; no clear D gene. CDR3 length: 14 amino acids. The germline V gene has CDR1 SGHTA and CDR2 FQGNSA. Trimming took off 5 bases at V and 7 bases at J, with 15 bases between the two ends. The CDR3 DNA follows: TGTGCCAGCAGCCCTCCCCCCGGTCCGAACATTCAGTACTTC. Translating gives CASSPPPGPNIQYF.

V gene TRBV2 combines with J gene TRBJ2-5; a possible D gene is TRBD2 (5 bases). The germline V gene encodes CDR1 SNHLY and CDR2 FYNNEI. The CDR3 contains 13 residues. V lost 5 bases and J 2 bases, leaving 9 bases between the germline ends. The CDR3 spells CASSMRVQETQYF. CDR3 sequence (DNA): TGTGCCAGCAGTATGCGGGTTCAAGAGACCCAGTACTTC.